The 11 T cell receptor beta chains presented below share a single source sample, sequenced in a study of T cells in Graves' hyperthyroidism and ophthalmopathy. From RNA transcripts, TCR beta CDR3 regions were amplified. First-round RT-PCR of the TCR CDR3 relied on the HTBI primer set. TCRdb reprocessed the multiplex PCR reads with MiXCR, giving one entry per CDR3 protein. This repertoire shows around 290,000 distinct CDR3 sequences, 12% to 15% found once; its top ten account for roughly 8.2%. The specimen sequenced was blood. The receptor set was obtained from a woman in her thirties or forties with Graves' hyperthyroidism.

At least ten counts were recorded for this clonotype. This chain connects TRBV12-3 or TRBV12-4 to TRBJ2-3, with D unresolved. This CDR3 is 11 amino acids long. The germline V and J ends were trimmed by 4 bases and 5 bases, with 4 bases remaining between them. This chain's CDR3 is CASSSLDTQYF. For the CDR3, the DNA is TGTGCCAGCAGTTCCTTAGATACGCAGTATTTT.

CDR3: CASSSTGNSYNEQYF. CDR3 bases: TGTGCCAGCAGCTCGACAGGGAACTCCTACAATGAGCAGTACTTC. This sequence joins TRBV5-4 and TRBJ2-1; 7 bases agree with TRBD1. Matching the DNA end better, TRBJ2-7 makes the J call doubtful. CDR1 SGHNT and CDR2 YYREEE come from the germline V gene (reference sequence). The CDR3 loop spans 15 amino acids.

V is TRBV13 and J is TRBJ1-2, with D perhaps TRBD1 (6 bases). V was cut by 0 bases and J by 3 bases, with 11 bases left in between. This CDR3 contains 15 residues. The germline CDR1 and CDR2 sequences are PRHDT and FYEKMQ (reference sequence). The CDR3 sequence: CASSLGRDNYYGYTF. The CDR3 DNA reads as TGTGCCAGCAGCTTAGGACGGGACAATTACTATGGCTACACCTTC.

This clonotype was recorded a few times. V is TRBV4-2 and J is TRBJ1-5; D remains ambiguous. The CDR3 sequence is 16 residues long. From germline, CDR1 is LGHNA and CDR2 YNFKEQ. V was shortened by 2 bases and J by 3 bases, with 14 bases between the two germline ends. The CDR3 DNA reads as TGTGCCAGCAGCCAAATTAACGGAGGCTACAATCAGCCCCAGCATTTT. Protein: CASSQINGGYNQPQHF.

This clonotype was seen at least ten times. The chain carries TRBV28 and TRBJ2-5; D is ambiguous. Germline values: CDR1 MDHEN, CDR2 SYDVKM. V was pared by 2 bases and J by 2 bases, with 21 bases between. This CDR3 comprises 18 residues. The CDR3: CASSLRVRQAERQETQYF. The CDR3 nucleotides are TGTGCCAGCAGTTTAAGGGTTCGGCAGGCGGAGAGACAAGAGACCCAGTACTTC.

This clonotype appeared many times. The chain joins TRBV20-1 to TRBJ2-1, with TRBD1 matching over 10 bases. From germline, CDR1 is DFQATT and CDR2 SNEGSKA (reference sequence). This CDR3 comprises 12 residues. The CDR3 sequence is CSWTGGVHEQFF. The CDR3 nucleotides read TGCAGCTGGACAGGGGGGGTCCATGAGCAGTTCTTC.

For this clonotype: A single base separates this from a much larger clone, so it may be a read error. CDR3 in DNA: TGCAGTGCGACCACCGAACAGGGGGAAAATGAAAAACTGTTTTTT. Residues: CSATTEQGENEKLFF. V gene TRBV20-1 combines with J gene TRBJ1-4; 8 nucleotides agree with TRBD1. The V and J ends lost 6 bases and 5 bases, in that order; junction bases with no gene match: 11. The CDR3 sequence is 15 residues long. CDR1 is DFQATT, CDR2 SNEGSKA, per germline (reference sequence).

This clonotype was seen repeatedly, ten times or more. The genes are TRBV28 and TRBJ2-7, with unresolved D. Trimming took off 6 bases at V and 6 bases at J, with 18 bases between the two ends. The CDR3 runs to 14 residues. Germline lookup yields CDR1 MDHEN and CDR2 SYDVKM. The CDR3 bases are TGTGCCAGCAGAGAGTTGAGCGAAACTTTCGAGCAGTACTTC. As protein: CASRELSETFEQYF. The full variable domain, its missing parts supplied by reference TRBV28 and TRBJ2-7, is DVKVTQSSRYLVKRTGEKVFLECVQDMDHENMFWYRQDPGLGLRLIYFSYDVKMKEKGDIPEGYSVSREKKERFSLILESASTNQTSMYLCASRELSETFEQYFGPGTRLTVT.

This clonotype came up many times. V is TRBV5-1 and J is TRBJ1-2; D may be TRBD1 (5 bases). With 0 bases removed from V and 4 bases from J, the gap between germline ends came to 10 bases. The V gene's germline CDR1 is SGHRS and CDR2 YFSETQ. This CDR3 contains 14 residues. The CDR3 coding sequence is TGCGCCAGCAGCTTGGCGGGACGGGTCTATGGCTACACCTTC. Translated: CASSLAGRVYGYTF.

By sample share, this clonotype is medium-sized. The chain uses TRBV7-2 and TRBJ2-1; 7 positions match TRBD2. Losses at the gene ends were 6 bases for V and 2 bases for J; bases not matched to a gene: 10. This CDR3 comprises 16 residues. From germline, CDR1 is SGHTA and CDR2 FQGNSA. The CDR3 bases are TGTGCCAGCAGGGATATAGCGGGTCTTGCCTACAATGAGCAGTTCTTC. Translating it yields CASRDIAGLAYNEQFF.

This chain links TRBV2 with TRBJ2-3, with D maybe TRBD1 (6 bases). The germline CDR1 and CDR2 sequences are SNHLY and FYNNEI. This CDR3 is 14 amino acids long. The germline V and J ends were trimmed by 5 bases and 4 bases, with 13 bases remaining between them. CDR3 in amino acids: CASSRQGRADTQYF. CDR3 nucleotides: TGTGCCAGCAGTCGGCAGGGGCGCGCAGATACGCAGTATTTT.